These 21 T cell receptor beta chains share one sample of origin, sequenced in a study of shared clonotypes between healthy human individuals. TCRdb keeps only in-frame clones here, not all; method: immunoSEQ multiplex PCR. The repertoire consists of about 2.4 million clones, with approximately 90% occurring once and the leading ten covering around 0.15%. The sample comprised naive CD4+ T cells sorted from blood. The subset: CD45RA+ positively selected. The receptors originated from a man aged 18 to 29 in good health.

A note on this clone: The sample carries other DNA sequences with the same CDR3. The chain recombines TRBV18 with TRBJ2-3; possible D gene TRBD2, 5 bases. Germline V gene data show CDR1 as KGHSH and CDR2 as LQKENI. The V end lost 2 bases, the J end lost 3 bases, and 6 bases lay between the germline ends. The CDR3 extends over 13 amino acids. The CDR3 DNA sequence: TGTGCCAGCTCACCAAGAGGGACAGATACGCAGTATTTT. Translation gives CASSPRGTDTQYF.

The chain couples TRBV6-1 to TRBJ2-3, with 9 bases that match TRBD1. V lost 6 bases to trimming and J lost 1 base; unmatched junction nucleotides: 2. The CDR3 extends over 14 amino acids. Germline CDR1 and CDR2: MNHNS and SASEGT. The CDR3 reads CASRGDRGTDTQYF. The CDR3 nucleotides read TGTGCCAGCAGAGGGGACAGGGGCACAGATACGCAGTATTTT.

The genes are TRBV14 and TRBJ2-7; D perhaps matches TRBD1 (6 bases). V was pared by 3 bases and J by 0 bases, with 9 bases between. CDR3 size: 14 residues. CDR1 is SGHDN and CDR2 is FVKESK in the germline V gene. CDR3 region: CASSQGHPSYEQYF. Here the CDR3 DNA reads TGTGCCAGCAGCCAGGGACACCCCTCCTACGAGCAGTACTTC.

J is TRBJ2-5 and V is TRBV5-1; 11 bases are a match to TRBD1. Germline lookup yields CDR1 SGHRS and CDR2 YFSETQ. V gave up 4 bases and J gave up 5 bases; unmatched junction bases: 10. This CDR3 comprises 16 residues. The CDR3 DNA reads TGCGCCAGCAGCCTAAGGACAGGGGGCGTGGGTGAGACCCAGTACTTC. Protein sequence: CASSLRTGGVGETQYF.

V and J are TRBV25-1 and TRBJ1-1; a weak D match, TRBD1 (6 bases). This CDR3 is 14 amino acids long. V lost 3 bases and J 8 bases, leaving 16 bases between the germline ends. Germline V gene sequence: CDR1 MGHDK, CDR2 SYGVNS. CDR3 in amino acids: CASSEKGVDKEAFF. The CDR3 coding sequence is TGTGCCAGCAGTGAGAAGGGGGTTGACAAGGAAGCTTTCTTT.

This chain's CDR3 is CASSPIPTLGGYTF. CDR3 sequence (DNA): TGTGCCAGCTCACCAATCCCGACCCTCGGGGGCTACACCTTC. The J gene is TRBJ1-2, the V gene TRBV18; D unresolved. The CDR3 has 14 residues. Trimming took off 2 bases at V and 8 bases at J, with 15 bases between the two ends. Germline CDR1 KGHSH, CDR2 LQKENI.

The V call is TRBV19, the J call TRBJ2-5; TRBD1 aligns across 9 bases. Germline V gives CDR1 LNHDA, CDR2 SQIVND (reference sequence). The CDR3 covers 15 residues. J was trimmed by 4 bases and V by 5 bases; bases with no gene match: 8. The CDR3 DNA reads TGTGCCAGTAGTGACCTTACAGGGGGCGCAGAGACCCAGTACTTC. Its translation is CASSDLTGGAETQYF.

This chain connects TRBV5-4 to TRBJ2-7, with D maybe TRBD1 (6 bases). Trimming removed 0 bases at V and 5 bases at J, with 15 bases between. This CDR3 is built from 15 residues. Germline V gene sequence: CDR1 SGHNT, CDR2 YYREEE (reference sequence). The chain's CDR3 is CASSLDRTGYDEQYF. CDR3 DNA: TGTGCCAGCAGCTTGGACCGTACAGGGTATGACGAGCAGTACTTC.

The chain carries TRBV9 and TRBJ1-6; perhaps TRBD1 as D (6 bases). CDR1 and CDR2 from the germline V gene are SGDLS and YYNGEE. The length of the CDR3 is 14 residues. The V end lost 4 bases, the J end lost 9 bases, and 14 bases lay between the germline ends. The chain's CDR3 is CASSPRDIRSPLHF. CDR3 DNA sequence: TGTGCCAGCAGCCCACGGGACATCCGTTCACCCCTCCACTTT.

The chain uses TRBV19 and TRBJ2-1; 11 bases map to TRBD2. In germline, CDR1 is LNHDA, CDR2 SQIVND (reference sequence). The length of the CDR3 is 17 residues. V gave up 5 bases and J gave up 1 base; unmatched junction bases: 7. The CDR3: CASSPKGLAESYNEQFF. The DNA of the CDR3 is TGTGCCAGTAGTCCCAAGGGACTAGCGGAATCCTACAATGAGCAGTTCTTC.

The rearrangement uses TRBV7-9 and TRBJ1-1; no clear D. The germline V gene has CDR1 SEHNR and CDR2 FQNEAQ (reference sequence). This CDR3 comprises 13 residues. The ends were cut back, 1 base at V and 10 bases at J, with 13 bases in the middle. DNA for the CDR3: TGTGCCAGCAGCTTAGATGTTCCGGGGAGAGCTTTCTTT. This gives the protein CASSLDVPGRAFF.

The gene calls are TRBV6-1 and TRBJ1-5; the match to TRBD1 covers 8 bases. CDR1 is MNHNS, CDR2 SASEGT, per germline. The CDR3 spans 16 residues. The V gene end was trimmed by 4 bases and the J gene end by 2 bases; junction bases not matched to a gene: 7. CDR3 loop: CASSAFLGQGNQPQHF. The CDR3 DNA reads TGTGCCAGCAGTGCGTTCCTGGGACAGGGCAATCAGCCCCAGCATTTT.

The chain recombines TRBV29-1 with TRBJ1-2; the D gene is possibly TRBD1 (6 bases). Germline V gene sequence: CDR1 SQVTM, CDR2 ANQGSEA. CDR3 length: 13 amino acids. Between the trimmed V and J ends, which lost 2 bases and 2 bases, there was a span of 9 bases. Here the CDR3 reads CSVEPGVNYGYTF. The CDR3, as DNA: TGCAGCGTTGAACCAGGGGTAAACTATGGCTACACCTTC.

The V gene is TRBV20-1, the J gene TRBJ2-5; D perhaps matches TRBD1 (5 bases). The CDR3 has 11 residues. Germline loops: CDR1 DFQATT, CDR2 SNEGSKA (reference sequence). V lost 3 bases and J lost 10, with 12 bases in between. CDR3 in amino acids: CSASLGVHQYF. CDR3 DNA sequence: TGCAGTGCTAGCCTAGGGGTCCACCAGTACTTC.

The chain uses TRBV18 and TRBJ2-3; D is unclear. From germline, CDR1 is KGHSH and CDR2 LQKENI. CDR3 length: 16 residues. The V gene lost 1 base and the J gene lost 0 bases, with 11 bases spanning the gap. The CDR3: CASSPLVLTSTDTQYF. The CDR3 DNA is TGTGCCAGCTCACCACTCGTGCTCACTAGCACAGATACGCAGTATTTT.

The rearrangement joins TRBV9 to TRBJ2-5, with TRBD2 identical over 9 bases. The CDR3 is 15 amino acids. Germline V gives CDR1 SGDLS, CDR2 YYNGEE. V lost 1 base, J lost 1 base, and 2 bases stayed unmatched. CDR3 sequence (DNA): TGTGCCAGCAGCGTACTAGCGGGGATCCAAGAGACCCAGTACTTC. Its translation: CASSVLAGIQETQYF.

This rearrangement joins TRBV19 to TRBJ2-7, with TRBD1 matching 7 bases. The V gene end was trimmed by 8 bases and the J gene end by 5 bases; junction bases not matched to a gene: 6. CDR1 and CDR2 (germline): LNHDA, SQIVND (reference sequence). The CDR3 spans 12 residues. The CDR3 DNA reads as TGTGCCAGTGGGGGACAGCGAGACGAGCAGTACTTC. The encoded protein is CASGGQRDEQYF. The variable domain in full, completed from reference TRBV19 and TRBJ2-7, reads DGGITQSPKYLFRKEGQNVTLSCEQNLNHDAMYWYRQDPGQGLRLIYYSQIVNDFQKGDIAEGYSVSREKKESFPLTVTSAQKNPTAFYLCASGGQRDEQYFGPGTRLTVT.

The V call is TRBV5-4, the J call TRBJ2-5, with TRBD2 as a possible D gene (5 bases). From germline, CDR1 is SGHNT and CDR2 YYREEE (reference sequence). CDR3 length: 14 residues. Trimming took off 4 bases at V and 6 bases at J, with 16 bases between the two ends. The CDR3 DNA follows: TGTGCCAGCAGCCCGGCGGGTCTCCGTCAGACCCAGTACTTC. It yields the protein CASSPAGLRQTQYF.

This clone was counted between two and nine times. The genes are TRBV4-2 and TRBJ1-5, with no clear D. This CDR3 is built from 13 residues. Trimming removed 2 bases from V and 6 bases from J, with 8 bases in between. The germline gives CDR1 LGHNA, CDR2 YNFKEQ. Here the CDR3 reads CASSQNLGQPQHF. CDR3 DNA: TGTGCCAGCAGCCAAAATCTAGGTCAGCCCCAGCATTTT.

The chain links TRBV7-8 to TRBJ2-7, with D possibly TRBD2 on 5 matching bases. The CDR3 sequence is 16 residues long. V was clipped by 2 bases and J by 7 bases, with 21 bases between them. Germline V gene lookup returns CDR1 SGHVS and CDR2 FQNEAQ. CDR3 DNA sequence: TGTGCCAGCAGCTTAAGGGTCTGGCTGCCTAGGGAGGAGCAGTACTTC. Translating it yields CASSLRVWLPREEQYF.

The chain links TRBV5-1 to TRBJ1-5; 8 bases align to TRBD1. The CDR3 extends over 16 amino acids. The J segment lost 0 bases and the V segment lost 4 bases, leaving 6 bases of the junction unmatched. Germline V gene data show CDR1 as SGHRS and CDR2 as YFSETQ. The chain's CDR3 is CASSEGTGYSNQPQHF. CDR3 DNA: TGCGCCAGCAGCGAAGGGACAGGCTATAGCAATCAGCCCCAGCATTTT.